Below, one T cell receptor beta chain is given with its context. Its antigen is as yet unknown. The CDR3 spans 14 residues. The V end lost 5 bases, the J end lost 4 bases, and 12 bases lay between the germline ends. Germline CDR1 is MNHEY and CDR2 is SVGAGI. This record comes from a study of blood T cells in healthy people across ages. Study results and caveats: Measured against age, TCR beta diversity per million T cells decreased in a roughly linear manner.

Primers used in a second PCR of about 6 to 12 cycles were a sample-barcoded 5' primer and a J-beta primer mix. One entry per CDR3 protein results from TCRdb running MiXCR on the 5' RACE reads. In the table there are some 800,000 distinct CDR3 sequences, about 25% of which are singletons. Per sample, extraction of total RNA gave at least 6 micrograms in every case. The data also belong to a second study, concerning T cells of mothers and their children. This second study says: Donation was provided by three healthy Caucasian mothers along with their six children. The study obtained over 8.5 million TCR beta CDR3 reads per mother and 3 million to 3.5 million per child.

This chain links TRBV6-5 with TRBJ2-1; possibly TRBD1 or TRBD2 for D (5 bases each). Sequences were obtained from blood. The sequence derives from a boy aged 5-17 years in good health. The CDR3 DNA reads as TGTGCCAGCAGTCCGGGGCCGGGGTACAATGAGCAGTTCTTC. The encoded protein is CASSPGPGYNEQFF.